The entry below gives a single TCR beta chain sequence along with its context. This entry comes from a study of blood T cell repertoires in COVID-19. The CDR3 spans 17 residues. CDR1 is KGHDR and CDR2 is SFDVKD in the germline V gene. V lost 4 bases and J lost 2; bases outside the gene matches: 7. The Seattle patients joined while their infection was active and were tracked longitudinally afterward. Using immunoSEQ multiplex PCR, the repertoire was profiled, and TCRdb retains in-frame clones only, with some absent. The sample yields roughly 260,000 clones, almost 90% seen once. Sequenced: peripheral blood. This TCR was sampled from a woman between 25 and 40 years old with COVID-19, enrolled during active disease. This chain links TRBV24-1 with TRBJ2-1; 10 bases fit TRBD2. The CDR3 bases are TGTGCCACCAGTGACCCCTCGACTAGCGGGCCCTACAATGAGCAGTTCTTC. Translated, it gives CATSDPSTSGPYNEQFF.